The rows below give T cell receptor beta chains drawn from one sample of a study of identical twins. TCRdb re-called the 5' RACE reads with MiXCR, one entry per CDR3 protein. The table shows fewer than 500,000 distinct CDR3 sequences, with 20% to 25% occurring only once. These sequences were also reported in another study, on T cells expressing NK-cell markers.

Material for sequencing was CD4+ T cells sorted from blood. All receptors come from a woman aged 18 to 35 in good health. CDR3s include the opening cysteine and the closing phenylalanine or tryptophan. D genes are given only for firm matches. Rows may omit the clone size; those that give it use once, few, many or a size class.

D,J,V,size,CDR3,DNA
TRBD1,TRBJ1-2,TRBV7-9,few,CASSVGQGHYGYTF,TGTGCCAGCAGCGTCGGACAGGGACACTATGGCTACACCTTC
.,TRBJ1-2,TRBV6-5,few,CATVRDYGYTF,TGTGCCACCGTGCGGGACTATGGCTACACCTTC
.,TRBJ2-1,TRBV5-1,.,CASSLDGTSSYNEQFF,TGCGCCAGCAGCTTGGATGGGACATCTTCCTACAATGAGCAGTTCTTC
.,TRBJ1-2,TRBV12-5,.,CASAPGRVGYTF,TGTGCTAGTGCCCCAGGAAGAGTGGGCTACACCTTC
.,TRBJ1-2,TRBV20-1,.,CSAKRGGTNYGYTF,TGCAGTGCTAAAAGGGGGGGAACTAACTATGGCTACACCTTC
TRBD2,TRBJ2-7,TRBV20-1,.,CSARALAGVSYEQYF,TGCAGTGCTAGAGCCTTAGCGGGAGTAAGCTACGAGCAGTACTTC
.,TRBJ1-1,TRBV4-3,few,CASSRSGDTEAFF,TGCGCCAGCAGCCGATCAGGGGATACTGAAGCTTTCTTT
.,TRBJ2-4,TRBV20-1,once,CSAEPSPNKNIQYF,TGCAGTGCTGAACCTAGCCCCAACAAAAACATTCAGTACTTC
.,TRBJ1-1,TRBV7-2,few,CASSPQGGRNTEAFF,TGTGCCAGCAGCCCTCAGGGTGGGAGGAACACTGAAGCTTTCTTT
.,TRBJ2-7,TRBV20-1,.,CSARMSGNSYEQYF,TGCAGTGCTAGGATGTCCGGGAACTCCTACGAGCAGTACTTC
TRBD2,TRBJ2-1,TRBV20-1,few,CSTTSLAGRLAFF,TGCAGTACCACGTCACTAGCGGGGCGACTCGCGTTCTTC
.,TRBJ2-1,TRBV3-1,.,CASSQDLWFGLRARGNNEQFF,TGTGCCAGCAGCCAAGATCTTTGGTTCGGCCTTCGGGCTAGGGGGAACAATGAGCAGTTCTTC
TRBD2,TRBJ2-2,TRBV9,few,CASSVASGGLLPGELFF,TGTGCCAGCAGCGTAGCTAGCGGGGGGCTCTTGCCCGGGGAGCTGTTTTTT
.,TRBJ2-1,TRBV5-1,.,CASSSSNTGNEQFF,TGCGCCAGCAGCTCCTCGAACACTGGCAATGAGCAGTTCTTC
.,TRBJ1-1,TRBV18,.,CASSPLTGLGTEAFF,TGTGCCAGCTCACCACTAACTGGGTTGGGCACTGAAGCTTTCTTT
TRBD1,TRBJ1-1,TRBV9,.,CASRAGQGMNTEAFF,TGTGCCAGCAGAGCCGGACAGGGGATGAACACTGAAGCTTTCTTT
TRBD2,TRBJ2-2,TRBV7-9,.,CASSSRGDAGELFF,TGTGCCAGCAGCTCGCGGGGGGACGCCGGGGAGCTGTTTTTT
TRBD2,TRBJ2-1,TRBV7-9,.,CASSPVGGRTYNEQFF,TGTGCCAGCAGCCCAGTAGGCGGGAGGACTTACAATGAGCAGTTCTTC
.,TRBJ1-2,TRBV12-3/TRBV12-4,.,CASSLAPGGRYGYTF,TGTGCCAGCAGTTTAGCGCCGGGCGGCCGCTATGGCTACACCTTC
.,TRBJ2-5,TRBV5-1,.,CASSLARAGETQYF,TGCGCCAGCAGCTTGGCCAGGGCGGGAGAGACCCAGTACTTC
TRBD1,TRBJ1-4,TRBV20-1,few,CSASRGTGSEKLFF,TGCAGTGCTAGTAGGGGGACAGGGTCTGAAAAACTGTTTTTT
TRBD2,TRBJ2-1,TRBV20-1,few,CSAKLPGLGHNEQFF,TGCAGTGCCAAACTCCCGGGACTAGGACACAATGAGCAGTTCTTC
.,TRBJ1-4,TRBV7-9,.,CASSSGGGRSEKLFF,TGTGCCAGCAGCTCTGGCGGGGGGCGAAGTGAAAAACTGTTTTTT
.,TRBJ2-5,TRBV27,few,CASSFGATQETQYF,TGTGCCAGCAGTTTCGGAGCGACCCAAGAGACCCAGTACTTC
.,TRBJ2-5,TRBV9,.,CASSVGVGSGETQYF,TGTGCCAGCAGCGTAGGCGTCGGGAGCGGGGAGACCCAGTACTTC
.,TRBJ2-1,TRBV15,.,CATSRVWGEQFF,TGTGCCACCAGCAGAGTATGGGGTGAGCAGTTCTTC
.,TRBJ2-3,TRBV5-1,many,CASSGTSTDTQYF,TGTGCCAGCAGTGGGACTAGCACAGATACGCAGTATTTT
.,TRBJ2-4,TRBV28,.,CASSQRALGAKNIQYF,TGTGCCAGCAGTCAACGCGCCCTGGGAGCCAAAAACATTCAGTACTTC
.,TRBJ1-1,TRBV11-3,few,CASNPPLDSEAFF,TGTGCCAGCAACCCCCCGTTAGATTCTGAAGCTTTCTTT
TRBD2,TRBJ2-1,TRBV20-1,.,CSAGSPRGDYNEQFF,TGCAGTGCTGGAAGTCCGCGGGGGGATTACAATGAGCAGTTCTTC
.,TRBJ1-2,TRBV12-3/TRBV12-4,few,CASSPREHRDRIYGYTF,TGTGCCAGCAGTCCCCGGGAACACCGGGACCGTATCTATGGCTACACCTTC
.,TRBJ2-7,TRBV24-1,few,CATSYKGADSLDEQYF,TGTGCCACCAGTTACAAGGGCGCGGATTCTTTGGACGAGCAGTACTTC
.,TRBJ2-3,TRBV14,few,CASSQGKYKDTQYF,TGTGCCAGCAGCCAAGGGAAGTATAAAGATACGCAGTATTTT
.,TRBJ1-4,TRBV12-3/TRBV12-4,.,CASSPQGTNEKLFF,TGTGCCAGCAGCCCACAGGGCACTAATGAAAAACTGTTTTTT
TRBD2,TRBJ2-1,TRBV10-3,.,CAISSRGQREGGEQFF,TGTGCCATCAGCTCACGGGGCCAGCGGGAGGGAGGTGAGCAGTTCTTC
.,TRBJ2-1,TRBV5-1,.,CASSLGAGFSYNEQFF,TGCGCCAGCAGCTTGGGGGCGGGCTTCTCCTACAATGAGCAGTTCTTC
.,TRBJ1-1,TRBV29-1,.,CSATQGTLDGAFF,TGCAGCGCCACACAGGGAACCCTCGACGGGGCTTTCTTT
TRBD1,TRBJ1-5,TRBV20-1,few,CSARSGQAYQPQHF,TGCAGTGCTAGATCGGGACAGGCTTATCAGCCCCAGCATTTT
.,TRBJ2-7,TRBV14,.,CASNQRWGSSYEQYF,TGTGCCAGCAACCAACGGTGGGGGAGCTCCTACGAGCAGTACTTC
TRBD2,TRBJ2-1,TRBV30,.,CAWSEGLAAYSYNEQFF,TGTGCCTGGAGTGAGGGACTAGCGGCATACTCCTACAATGAGCAGTTCTTC
.,TRBJ2-7,TRBV3-1,.,CASSQSRAEQYF,TGTGCCAGCAGCCAATCCAGGGCCGAGCAGTACTTC
TRBD1,TRBJ1-2,TRBV6-5,few,CASSYSGQTNYGYTF,TGTGCCAGCAGTTACTCGGGACAGACTAACTATGGCTACACCTTC
.,TRBJ2-2,TRBV12-3/TRBV12-4,few,CASSPRTARGTGELFF,TGTGCCAGCAGTCCCCGGACAGCCCGGGGCACCGGGGAGCTGTTTTTT
TRBD1,TRBJ2-5,TRBV20-1,.,CSARRGQGLETQYF,TGCAGTGCTAGAAGGGGACAGGGGTTGGAGACCCAGTACTTC
.,TRBJ2-6,TRBV21-1,few,CASSKRQIPSNVLTF,TGTGCCAGCAGCAAACGACAGATACCTTCCAACGTCCTGACTTTC
TRBD2,TRBJ2-5,TRBV20-1,many,CSAPLAAQETQYF,TGCAGTGCACCCCTAGCGGCCCAAGAGACCCAGTACTTC
.,TRBJ2-3,TRBV7-2,few,CASSSVRRGGTDTQYF,TGTGCCAGCAGCTCAGTGCGACGAGGAGGCACAGATACGCAGTATTTT
TRBD2,TRBJ2-3,TRBV29-1,.,CSAGLAGGGALSSQYF,TGCAGCGCGGGACTAGCGGGGGGCGGGGCTCTTAGTTCGCAGTATTTT
TRBD2,TRBJ2-1,TRBV2,.,CASSPSGRLYNEQFF,TGTGCCAGCAGCCCGAGCGGGAGGCTATACAATGAGCAGTTCTTC
TRBD1,TRBJ2-3,TRBV5-1,.,CASSGGQGDTQYF,TGCGCCAGCAGCGGGGGACAGGGGGATACGCAGTATTTT
.,TRBJ2-4,TRBV2,.,CASSEAGGLRYIQYF,TGTGCCAGCAGTGAAGCGGGAGGCCTAAGGTACATTCAGTACTTC
TRBD1,TRBJ2-7,TRBV15,few,CATSRVGTGSYEQYF,TGTGCCACCAGCAGAGTAGGGACAGGGAGCTACGAGCAGTACTTC